This TCR beta chain is from a study of T cells after yellow fever vaccination (dated by TCRdb to between 2018 and 2021). As for the study more broadly: The SMART-Seq v4 Ultra Low Input RNA kit was used to prepare libraries from fractions with low cell numbers. To track T-cell clones before and after primary and booster YFV17D yellow fever vaccination, bulk TCR alpha and beta repertoires were sequenced longitudinally. The cohort comprised two healthy male donors, one aged 18 to 29 and one aged 30 to 40 years. Blood was collected at multiple timepoints before and after primary and secondary immunization, and bulk PBMC replicates and cell subsets were isolated. Beyond this particular receptor, the publication reports: Most clones expanded after primary vaccination (96% of CD4 and roughly 88% of CD8) were re-detected after the booster, suggesting that broad memory maintenance occurred. A small fraction of clonotypes appeared in both the CD4 and CD8 compartments, likely as a result of convergent recombination. Compared with the primary T-cell response, the secondary T-cell response was weaker but faster, peaking on day 5 rather than day 15. The study included only a couple of donors, which limits how far the findings can be generalized. Computational filtering was required because FACS-sorted repertoires could contain abundant contaminating clonotypes from the bulk population.

In its sample, this clonotype was seen many times. Its antigen has not been determined. The record has no base qualities; no much larger clone is one base away. For this chain, trimming is 6 bases at the V end and 0 bases at the J end, and the number of junction bases without a gene match is 5. The germline V gene (reference sequence) provides CDR1 DFQATT and CDR2 SNEGSKA. The CDR3 measures 16 amino acids from cysteine to phenylalanine. Kept here is only the CDR3 DNA, which spans 48 bases and is read in frame from base 1. The sample's treatment or condition label, in plain terms: live attenuated yellow fever vaccine strain. A standard Ficoll-Paque protocol was used to isolate PBMCs from peripheral blood. Dynabeads CD4 and CD8 positive selection kits were used to isolate CD4 and CD8 T-cell fractions. RNA was extracted with TriZol from bulk PBMCs, CD4 and CD8 fractions, and dextramer-positive and dextramer-negative fractions.

TCR cDNA was made using 5'RACE template switching, a step that added a universal primer site and unique molecular identifiers. Priming of cDNA synthesis was performed from both the TCR alpha and TCR beta constant segments. Library amplification used two PCR steps, and the second PCR step added sample barcodes and sequencing adapters. Sequencing of libraries was performed on Illumina HiSeq 2500 (2x100 bp) or NovaSeq (2x150 bp). On the authors' methods: Demultiplexing of reads and collapsing into UMI consensus sequences were performed with MIGEC, and V(D)J alignment was carried out with MiXCR. Vaccine-responding clonotypes were defined with edgeR using replicate PBMC samples, requiring FDR below 0.01 and a log2 fold change above 5 up to day 15. Each bulk clonotype was labeled CD4 or CD8 based on which sequenced repertoire, CD4 or CD8, contained the clonotype at higher abundance. Using fastp at Q25 and MiXCR, TCRdb reprocessed the public reads and kept productive beta chains. All rows with the same CDR3 protein become a single entry with the most common DNA and genes. TCRdb, rather than the study authors, made the V and J calls. The sample includes over 130,000 distinct CDR3 sequences, with over 7% observed a single time. The ten top clones hold less than 0.95% of the sample.

The V and J genes are TRBV20-1 and TRBJ2-1; 13 of the junction bases match TRBD2. The source material was CD4+ T cells sorted from PBMCs, sampled 5 days after the yellow fever booster vaccination. The TCR originated in a man younger than 45 who received the YFV17D yellow fever vaccine. The CDR3 protein sequence reads: CSALGLAGTSYNEQFF. The nucleotides are TGCAGTGCCCTGGGACTAGCGGGGACCTCCTACAATGAGCAGTTCTTC.